The 16 T cell receptor beta chains in this list originate from one sample, sequenced in a study of cytomegalovirus exposure and HLA in healthy donors. The PCR employed 60 Vbeta primers together with 13 Jbeta primers. Sequenced by immunoSEQ multiplex PCR; TCRdb stores in-frame clones only, minus some. The sample shows 100,000 or so clones, around 85% of them seen only once. The specimen sequenced was PBMCs. The receptors shown here come from a man aged 18-30 years in good health and CMV-seronegative.

J is TRBJ1-2 and V is TRBV5-1; D gene unclear. V gave up 0 bases and J gave up 2 bases, with 5 bases separating them. The CDR3 extends over 13 amino acids. From germline, CDR1 is SGHRS and CDR2 YFSETQ. CDR3 nucleotides: TGCGCCAGCAGCTTGGAACAGAACTATGGCTACACCTTC. Translating gives CASSLEQNYGYTF.

In regard to this clone: At one end, the junction sequence differs from germline, possibly due to a read error. The J gene is TRBJ2-1, the V gene TRBV13; D perhaps matches TRBD2 (6 bases). CDR1 and CDR2 from the germline V gene are PRHDT and FYEKMQ (reference sequence). This CDR3 is 14 amino acids long. Written as DNA, the CDR3 is TGCGCCAGCAGCCAGGCGGGGCGGATACTTGAGCAGTTCTTC. Translating it yields CASSQAGRILEQFF. Together with reference TRBV13 and TRBJ2-1, the CDR3 gives the full variable domain: AAGVIQSPRHLIKEKRETATLKCYPIPRHDTVYWYQQGPGQDPQFLISFYEKMQSDKGSIPDRFSAQQFSDYHSELNMSSLELGDSALYFCASSQAGRILEQFFGPGTRLTVL.

This sequence joins TRBV13 and TRBJ1-5; 8 positions match TRBD1. The germline V gene has CDR1 PRHDT and CDR2 FYEKMQ (reference sequence). The CDR3 contains 15 residues. V lost 6 bases, J lost 1 base, and 5 bases stayed unmatched. CDR3 sequence (DNA): TGTGCCAGCAGTCTCGGACAGGGCAGCAATCAGCCCCAGCATTTT. Amino acids: CASSLGQGSNQPQHF.

This chain uses TRBV7-6 with TRBJ1-1, with D tentatively TRBD1 (6 bases). Looked up from germline, CDR1 is SGHVS and CDR2 is FNYEAQ. The CDR3 length is 16 residues. V lost 2 bases to trimming and J lost 1 base, with 14 bases between them. The chain's CDR3 is CASSLLGRGRNTEAFF. In nucleotides, the CDR3 is TGTGCCAGCAGCTTACTTGGCAGGGGAAGGAACACTGAAGCTTTCTTT.

The V call is TRBV6-5, the J call TRBJ1-2; possible D gene TRBD1, 5 bases. Trimming shortened V by 8 bases and J by 5 bases, and 15 bases separated the two germline ends. The CDR3 has 13 amino acids. Germline CDR1 reads MNHEY; CDR2 reads SVGAGI. CDR3 residues: CASGLGGIYGYTF. CDR3 bases: TGTGCCAGCGGGCTGGGGGGTATTTATGGCTACACCTTC.

The chain recombines TRBV25-1 with TRBJ2-5; D is unclear. Trimming took 6 bases from V and 1 from J, leaving 21 bases between them. This CDR3 comprises 17 residues. Germline V CDR1 and CDR2: MGHDK, SYGVNS. CDR3 coding DNA: TGTGCCAGCAGAGCCACGATCCATAACGATATCCAAGAGACCCAGTACTTC. The encoded protein is CASRATIHNDIQETQYF.

This chain connects TRBV5-8 to TRBJ2-7; possible D gene TRBD1, 5 bases. There are 19 residues in the CDR3. CDR1 and CDR2 (germline): SGHTS, YDEGEE. Trimming cost V 4 bases and J 4 bases, with 30 bases left between them. In DNA form, the CDR3 reads TGTGCCAGCAGCCTGATTAGGGGCATCTCGATCGCAACTGGATACGAGCAGTACTTC. Protein product: CASSLIRGISIATGYEQYF.

The chain carries TRBV6-5 and TRBJ2-7; 7 nucleotides line up with TRBD2. Germline-derived CDR1 and CDR2 are MNHEY and SVGAGI. V was clipped by 0 bases and J by 4 bases; unmatched bases: 3. The CDR3 is 14 residues long. CDR3 region: CASSYSWREYEQYF. As DNA, the CDR3 is TGTGCCAGCAGTTACTCGTGGCGGGAGTACGAGCAGTACTTC.

This clone was observed a few times. The rearrangement links TRBV5-1 to TRBJ1-1, with D possibly matching TRBD1 (6 bases). The CDR3 runs 15 residues. Germline V gene lookup returns CDR1 SGHRS and CDR2 YFSETQ. The V end was cut by 3 bases, the J end by 5 bases, with 17 bases between. The CDR3 spells CASSSTTGRRTEAFF. In DNA, the CDR3 is TGCGCCAGCAGCTCTACTACAGGGCGGAGGACTGAAGCTTTCTTT. Full variable domain (missing parts from reference TRBV5-1 and TRBJ1-1): KAGVTQTPRYLIKTRGQQVTLSCSPISGHRSVSWYQQTPGQGLQFLFEYFSETQRNKGNFPGRFSGRQFSNSRSEMNVSTLELGDSALYLCASSSTTGRRTEAFFGQGTRLTVV.

V usage is TRBV7-9 and J usage is TRBJ2-7, with D maybe TRBD2 (5 bases). Per the germline V gene, CDR1 is SEHNR and CDR2 is FQNEAQ (reference sequence). The CDR3 is made up of 17 amino acids. Trimming left V 4 bases short and J 2 bases short, with 21 bases between. The CDR3 loop is CASSSRPRGLETYEQYF. The CDR3 bases are TGTGCCAGCAGCTCAAGGCCCCGAGGACTGGAAACCTACGAGCAGTACTTC.

This clone was seen once. The chain links TRBV9 to TRBJ2-1; 13 nucleotides align to TRBD2. V shed 7 bases, J shed 5 bases, and the junction held 0 bases outside the gene matches. There are 13 residues in the CDR3. The germline CDR1 and CDR2 sequences are SGDLS and YYNGEE. The CDR3 coding sequence is TGTGCCAGCGGGACTAGCGGGAACAATGAGCAGTTCTTC. This gives the protein CASGTSGNNEQFF.

This sequence joins TRBV7-3 and TRBJ2-5; 7 bases line up with TRBD1. The CDR3 spans 16 residues. J lost 3 bases, V lost 2 bases, and 9 bases had no gene match. Germline CDR1 SGHTA, CDR2 FQGTGA. DNA of the CDR3: TGTGCCAGCAGCTTAGGCCTCGGGGACAGAAAAGAGACCCAGTACTTC. The encoded protein is CASSLGLGDRKETQYF.

Written as DNA, the CDR3 is TGCGCCAGCAGCGCTAATTCGAATGAGCAGTTCTTC. Translated: CASSANSNEQFF. The rearrangement uses TRBV5-1 and TRBJ2-1; D not resolved. V was shortened by 4 bases and J by 7 bases, with 9 bases between the two germline ends. CDR1 is SGHRS and CDR2 is YFSETQ in the germline V gene. The CDR3 runs to 12 residues.

This CDR3 reads CASSSRGGYGYTF. CDR3 DNA: TGCGCCAGCAGCTCGCGAGGTGGCTATGGCTACACCTTC. The chain has TRBV4-3 and TRBJ1-2; D is ambiguous. CDR3 size: 13 residues. V was pared by 5 bases and J by 4 bases, with 11 bases between. Germline V lookup: CDR1 LGHNA, CDR2 YSLEER.

This clone was seen a handful of times. The chain carries TRBV19 and TRBJ1-5, with a possible D match to TRBD1 (6 bases). CDR3 length equals 15 residues. Germline values: CDR1 LNHDA, CDR2 SQIVND (reference sequence). The V and J ends lost 7 bases and 6 bases respectively, with 19 bases between them. The CDR3 DNA reads TGTGCCAGTACCCCCGTCCGACAGGCAGGTCAGCCCCAGCATTTT. Protein: CASTPVRQAGQPQHF.

This clone has just a few counts. The chain has TRBV6-5 and TRBJ2-2; D is perhaps TRBD1 (6 bases). Looked up from germline, CDR1 is MNHEY and CDR2 is SVGAGI. V lost 6 bases to trimming and J lost 1 base, with 12 bases between them. The CDR3 is made up of 15 amino acids. The CDR3 region has the DNA TGTGCCAGCAGGCATCGGACAGTGAACACCGGGGAGCTGTTTTTT. Translation: CASRHRTVNTGELFF.